The text below deals with one TCR beta chain. The record originates from a study of blood T cell repertoires in COVID-19. Produced via immunoSEQ multiplex PCR; TCRdb's table is partial and in-frame only. Seen here are 410,000 or so clones, approximately 90% observed once, and the top ten hold less than 2%. The germline CDR1 and CDR2 sequences are MDHEN and SYDVKM. There are 17 residues in the CDR3. The V end was cut by 5 bases, the J end by 2 bases, with 20 bases between. The sequence was obtained from a woman in her 40s with COVID-19, enrolled during active disease. This chain uses TRBV28 with TRBJ2-3, with a tentative D call TRBD1 (6 bases). Sequencing was performed on peripheral blood. This CDR3 is CASSIRGTRSPTDTQYF. As DNA, the CDR3 is TGTGCCAGCAGTATAAGGGGGACACGGAGTCCCACAGATACGCAGTATTTT.